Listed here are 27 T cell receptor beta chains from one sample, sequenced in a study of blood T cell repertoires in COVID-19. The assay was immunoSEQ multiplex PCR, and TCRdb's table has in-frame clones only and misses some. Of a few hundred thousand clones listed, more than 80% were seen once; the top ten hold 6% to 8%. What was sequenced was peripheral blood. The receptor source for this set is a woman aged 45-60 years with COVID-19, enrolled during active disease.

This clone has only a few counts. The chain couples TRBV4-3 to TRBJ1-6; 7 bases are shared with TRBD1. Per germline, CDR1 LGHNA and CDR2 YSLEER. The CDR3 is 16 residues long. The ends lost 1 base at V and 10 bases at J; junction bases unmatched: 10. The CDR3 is CASSQVNRGGGSPLHF. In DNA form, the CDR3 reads TGCGCCAGCAGCCAAGTGAACAGGGGAGGTGGGTCACCCCTCCACTTT.

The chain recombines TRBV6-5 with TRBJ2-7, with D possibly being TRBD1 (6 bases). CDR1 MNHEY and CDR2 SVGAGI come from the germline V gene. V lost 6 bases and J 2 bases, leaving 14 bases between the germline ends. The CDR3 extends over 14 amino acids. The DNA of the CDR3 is TGTGCCAGCAGCCTCAGGGGAACTACCTACGAGCAGTACTTC. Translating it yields CASSLRGTTYEQYF.

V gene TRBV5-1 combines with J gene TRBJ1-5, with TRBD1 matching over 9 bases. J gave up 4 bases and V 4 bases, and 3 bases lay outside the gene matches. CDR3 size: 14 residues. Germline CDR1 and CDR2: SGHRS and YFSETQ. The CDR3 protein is CASSLDRGNQPQHF. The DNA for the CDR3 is TGCGCCAGCAGCCTGGACAGGGGAAATCAGCCCCAGCATTTT.

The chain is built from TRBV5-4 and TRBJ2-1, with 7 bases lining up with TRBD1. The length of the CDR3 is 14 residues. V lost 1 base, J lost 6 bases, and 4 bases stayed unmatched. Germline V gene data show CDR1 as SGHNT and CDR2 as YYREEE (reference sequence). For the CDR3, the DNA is TGTGCCAGCAGCTTGCCGGGACAGCTCAATGAGCAGTTCTTC. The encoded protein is CASSLPGQLNEQFF.

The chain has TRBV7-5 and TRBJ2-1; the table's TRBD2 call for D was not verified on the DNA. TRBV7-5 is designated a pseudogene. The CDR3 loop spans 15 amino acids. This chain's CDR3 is CARSLGGLVGGEQFF. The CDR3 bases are TGTGCCAGAAGCTTAGGGGGACTAGTAGGGGGTGAGCAGTTCTTC.

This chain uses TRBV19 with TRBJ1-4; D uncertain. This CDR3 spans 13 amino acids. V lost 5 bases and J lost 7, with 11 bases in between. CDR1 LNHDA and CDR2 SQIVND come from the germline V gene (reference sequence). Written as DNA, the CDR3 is TGTGCCAGTAGTCCGAGGGTTGGTGAAAAACTGTTTTTT. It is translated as CASSPRVGEKLFF.

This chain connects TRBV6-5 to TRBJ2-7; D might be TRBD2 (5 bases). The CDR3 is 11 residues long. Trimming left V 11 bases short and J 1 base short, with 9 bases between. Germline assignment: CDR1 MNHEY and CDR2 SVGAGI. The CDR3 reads CAASGSYEQYF. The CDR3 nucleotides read TGTGCCGCCTCGGGATCCTACGAGCAGTACTTC.

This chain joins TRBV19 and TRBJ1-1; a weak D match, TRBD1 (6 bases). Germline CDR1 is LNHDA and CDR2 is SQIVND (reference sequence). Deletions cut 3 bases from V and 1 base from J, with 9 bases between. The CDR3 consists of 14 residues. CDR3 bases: TGTGCCAGTAGTATTGAGGGACAGAACACTGAAGCTTTCTTT. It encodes CASSIEGQNTEAFF.

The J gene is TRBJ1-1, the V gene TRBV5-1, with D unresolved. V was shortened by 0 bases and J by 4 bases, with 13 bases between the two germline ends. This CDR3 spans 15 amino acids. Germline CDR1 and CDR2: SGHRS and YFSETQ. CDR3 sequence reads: CASSLANPEGTEAFF. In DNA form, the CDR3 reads TGCGCCAGCAGCTTGGCCAACCCTGAGGGCACTGAAGCTTTCTTT. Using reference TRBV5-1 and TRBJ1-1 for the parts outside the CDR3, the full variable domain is KAGVTQTPRYLIKTRGQQVTLSCSPISGHRSVSWYQQTPGQGLQFLFEYFSETQRNKGNFPGRFSGRQFSNSRSEMNVSTLELGDSALYLCASSLANPEGTEAFFGQGTRLTVV.

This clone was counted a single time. CDR3 sequence: CASSAHRDGAKNIQYF. The CDR3 nucleotides are TGTGCCAGTAGTGCCCACAGGGATGGAGCCAAAAACATTCAGTACTTC. J is TRBJ2-4 and V is TRBV19, with D perhaps TRBD1 (6 bases). Germline lookup yields CDR1 LNHDA and CDR2 SQIVND (reference sequence). The V gene lost 5 bases and the J gene lost 0 bases, with 14 bases spanning the gap. The CDR3 covers 16 residues.

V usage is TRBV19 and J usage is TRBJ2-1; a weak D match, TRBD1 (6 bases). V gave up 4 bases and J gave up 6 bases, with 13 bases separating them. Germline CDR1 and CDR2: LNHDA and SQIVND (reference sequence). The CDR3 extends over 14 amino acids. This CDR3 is CASSTGHYLNEQFF. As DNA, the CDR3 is TGTGCCAGTAGTACGGGACATTACCTCAATGAGCAGTTCTTC.

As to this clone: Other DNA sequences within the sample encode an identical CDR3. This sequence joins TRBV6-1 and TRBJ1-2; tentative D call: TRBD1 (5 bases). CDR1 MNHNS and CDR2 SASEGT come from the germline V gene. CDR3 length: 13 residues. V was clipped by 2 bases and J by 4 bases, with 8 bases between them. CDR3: CASSERGLYGYTF. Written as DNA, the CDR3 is TGTGCCAGCAGTGAAAGGGGCCTCTATGGCTACACCTTC.

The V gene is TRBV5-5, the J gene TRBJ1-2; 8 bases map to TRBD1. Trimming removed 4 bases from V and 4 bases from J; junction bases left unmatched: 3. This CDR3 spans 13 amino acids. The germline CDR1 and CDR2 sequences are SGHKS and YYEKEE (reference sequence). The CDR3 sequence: CASSAGGAYGYTF. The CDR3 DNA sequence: TGTGCCAGCAGCGCAGGGGGCGCCTATGGCTACACCTTC.

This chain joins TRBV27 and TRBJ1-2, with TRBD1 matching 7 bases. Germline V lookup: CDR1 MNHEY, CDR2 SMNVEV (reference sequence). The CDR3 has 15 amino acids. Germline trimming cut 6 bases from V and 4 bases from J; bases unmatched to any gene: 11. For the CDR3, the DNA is TGTGCCAGCAGACTAAAACCTACAGGGGTCTATGGCTACACCTTC. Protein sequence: CASRLKPTGVYGYTF.

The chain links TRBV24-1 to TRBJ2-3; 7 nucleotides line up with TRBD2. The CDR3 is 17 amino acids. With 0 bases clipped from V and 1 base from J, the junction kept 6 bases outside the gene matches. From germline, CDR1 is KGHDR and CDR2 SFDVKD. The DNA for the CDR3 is TGTGCCACCAGTGATTTGGGGTCTAGCGGCGGCACAGATACGCAGTATTTT. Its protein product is CATSDLGSSGGTDTQYF.

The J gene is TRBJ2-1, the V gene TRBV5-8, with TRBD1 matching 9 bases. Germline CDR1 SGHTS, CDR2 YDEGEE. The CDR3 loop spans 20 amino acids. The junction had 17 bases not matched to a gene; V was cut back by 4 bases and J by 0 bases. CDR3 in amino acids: CASSETPGQGSSRSYNEQFF. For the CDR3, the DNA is TGTGCCAGCAGCGAGACTCCGGGACAGGGTTCTTCTCGCTCCTACAATGAGCAGTTCTTC. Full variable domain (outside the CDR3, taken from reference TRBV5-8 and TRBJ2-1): EAGVTQSPTHLIKTRGQQATLRCSPISGHTSVYWYQQALGLGLQFLLWYDEGEERNRGNFPPRFSGRQFPNYSSELNVNALELEDSALYLCASSETPGQGSSRSYNEQFFGPGTRLTVL.

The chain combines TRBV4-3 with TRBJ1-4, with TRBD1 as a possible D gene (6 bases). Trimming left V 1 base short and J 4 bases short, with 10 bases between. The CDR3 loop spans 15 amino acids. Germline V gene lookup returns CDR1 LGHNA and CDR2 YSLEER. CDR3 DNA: TGCGCCAGCAGCCAAGGTGTACAGGGTAATGAAAAACTGTTTTTT. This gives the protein CASSQGVQGNEKLFF.

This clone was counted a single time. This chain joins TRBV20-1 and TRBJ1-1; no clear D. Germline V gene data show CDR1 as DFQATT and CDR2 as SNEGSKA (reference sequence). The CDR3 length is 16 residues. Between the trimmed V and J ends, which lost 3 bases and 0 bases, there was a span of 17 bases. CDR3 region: CSASSGIFRMNTEAFF. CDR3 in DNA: TGCAGTGCTAGTTCGGGGATTTTTAGGATGAACACTGAAGCTTTCTTT.

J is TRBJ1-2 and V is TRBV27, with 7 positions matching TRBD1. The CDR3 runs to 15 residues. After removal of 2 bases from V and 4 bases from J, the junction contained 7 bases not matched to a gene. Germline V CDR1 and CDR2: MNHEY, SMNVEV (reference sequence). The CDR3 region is CASSLVPGQIYGYTF. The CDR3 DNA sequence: TGTGCCAGCAGTTTAGTGCCGGGACAGATCTATGGCTACACCTTC.

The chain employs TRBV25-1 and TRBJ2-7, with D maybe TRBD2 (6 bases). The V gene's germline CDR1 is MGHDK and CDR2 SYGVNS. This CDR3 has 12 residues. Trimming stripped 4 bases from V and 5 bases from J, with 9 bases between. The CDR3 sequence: CASSAWGDEQYF. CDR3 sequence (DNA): TGTGCCAGCAGTGCCTGGGGGGACGAGCAGTACTTC.

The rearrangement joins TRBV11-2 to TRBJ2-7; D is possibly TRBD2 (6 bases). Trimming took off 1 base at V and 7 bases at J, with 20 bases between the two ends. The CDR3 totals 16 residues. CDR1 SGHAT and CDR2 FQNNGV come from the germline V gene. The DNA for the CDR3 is TGTGCCAGCAGCTTAGCTGGGAGCGGGCTGAGGGGTGAGCAGTACTTC. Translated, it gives CASSLAGSGLRGEQYF. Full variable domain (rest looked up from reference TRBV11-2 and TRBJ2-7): EAGVAQSPRYKIIEKRQSVAFWCNPISGHATLYWYQQILGQGPKLLIQFQNNGVVDDSQLPKDRFSAERLKGVDSTLKIQPAKLEDSAVYLCASSLAGSGLRGEQYFGPGTRLTVT.

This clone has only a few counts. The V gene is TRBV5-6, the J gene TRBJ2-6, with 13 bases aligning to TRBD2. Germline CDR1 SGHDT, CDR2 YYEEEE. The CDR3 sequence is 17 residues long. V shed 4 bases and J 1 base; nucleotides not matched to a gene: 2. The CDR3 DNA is TGTGCCAGCAGCACGGGACTAGCGGGATCTGGGGCCAACGTCCTGACTTTC. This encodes CASSTGLAGSGANVLTF.

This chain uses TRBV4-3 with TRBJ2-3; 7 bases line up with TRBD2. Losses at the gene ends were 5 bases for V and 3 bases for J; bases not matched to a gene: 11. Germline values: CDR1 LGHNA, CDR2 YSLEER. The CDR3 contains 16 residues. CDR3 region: CASSGVMSGTTDTQYF. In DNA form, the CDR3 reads TGCGCCAGCAGCGGTGTTATGAGCGGGACTACAGATACGCAGTATTTT.

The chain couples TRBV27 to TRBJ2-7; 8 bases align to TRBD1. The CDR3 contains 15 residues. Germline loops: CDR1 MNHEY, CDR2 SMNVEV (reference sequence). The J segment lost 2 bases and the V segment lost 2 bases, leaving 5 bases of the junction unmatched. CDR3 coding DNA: TGTGCCAGCAGTTTAGGACAGGGTATGACCTACGAGCAGTACTTC. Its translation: CASSLGQGMTYEQYF.

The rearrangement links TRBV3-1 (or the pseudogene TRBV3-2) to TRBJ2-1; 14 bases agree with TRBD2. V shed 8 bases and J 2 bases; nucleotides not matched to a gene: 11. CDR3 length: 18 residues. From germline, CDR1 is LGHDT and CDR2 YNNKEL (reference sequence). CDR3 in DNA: TGTGCCAGCGGACCCGGGACTAGCGGGAGTACCCCCTACAATGAGCAGTTCTTC. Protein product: CASGPGTSGSTPYNEQFF.

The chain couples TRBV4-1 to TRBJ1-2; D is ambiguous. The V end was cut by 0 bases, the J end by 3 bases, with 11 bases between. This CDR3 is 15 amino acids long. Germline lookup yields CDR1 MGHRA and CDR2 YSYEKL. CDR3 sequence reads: CASSQDRSSHYGYTF. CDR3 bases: TGCGCCAGCAGCCAAGATCGGAGCTCTCACTATGGCTACACCTTC.

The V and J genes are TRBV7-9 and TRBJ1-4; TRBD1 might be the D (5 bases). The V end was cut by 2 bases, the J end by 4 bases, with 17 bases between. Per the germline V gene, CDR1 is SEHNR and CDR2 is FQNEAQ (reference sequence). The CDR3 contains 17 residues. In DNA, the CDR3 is TGTGCCAGCAGCTTAAGATCAGTGACAGTCTTTAATGAAAAACTGTTTTTT. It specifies CASSLRSVTVFNEKLFF.